These 16 T cell receptor beta chains were all obtained from the same sample, sequenced in a study of CD8 T cells in Susac syndrome. RNA in amounts of about 0.45 to 1 ug was reverse transcribed with random hexamers. TCRdb independently ran MiXCR on the immunoSEQ multiplex PCR reads; one entry per CDR3 protein. Of around 23,000 distinct CDR3 sequences listed, roughly 95% are singletons. The source material was CD8+ T cells from PBMCs. Receptors were obtained from a human donor with Susac syndrome.

The chain links TRBV27 to TRBJ2-7, with D possibly matching TRBD1 (6 bases). This CDR3 is built from 15 residues. Germline CDR1 is MNHEY and CDR2 is SMNVEV (reference sequence). Trimming cost V 4 bases and J 0 bases, with 13 bases left between them. The CDR3 here is CASSSEGTSSYEQYF. The CDR3 bases are TGTGCCAGCAGTTCAGAGGGGACAAGCTCCTACGAGCAGTACTTC.

The rearrangement links TRBV29-1 to TRBJ2-2; D may match TRBD1 or TRBD2 (5 bases each). CDR1 is SQVTM and CDR2 is ANQGSEA in the germline V gene. The CDR3 has 13 amino acids. The V end was cut by 7 bases, the J end by 7 bases, with 16 bases between. As DNA, the CDR3 is TGCAGCGGAATTGAGGGGCCGGGCGGGGAGCTGTTTTTT. Translating it yields CSGIEGPGGELFF.

The chain employs TRBV19 and TRBJ1-5, with 11 bases that match TRBD1. Germline assignment: CDR1 LNHDA and CDR2 SQIVND (reference sequence). With 10 bases clipped from V and 7 bases from J, the junction kept 9 bases outside the gene matches. The CDR3 is made up of 14 amino acids. CDR3 coding DNA: TGTGCCATCCTTCTTGGACAGGGGGCCCAGCCCCAGCATTTT. Translating gives CAILLGQGAQPQHF.

This clonotype was recorded once. J is TRBJ1-1 and V is TRBV6-5; tentative D call: TRBD1 (5 bases). The CDR3 totals 16 residues. Trimming removed 0 bases from V and 5 bases from J, with 16 bases in between. Germline V gives CDR1 MNHEY, CDR2 SVGAGI. The CDR3 coding sequence is TGTGCCAGCAGTTACTCTTTGTGGGGGATAGGGACTGAAGCTTTCTTT. Residues: CASSYSLWGIGTEAFF.

The rearrangement joins TRBV3-1 to TRBJ2-1; TRBD2 aligns across 11 bases. The length of the CDR3 is 17 residues. V shed 3 bases and J 0 bases; nucleotides not matched to a gene: 4. Germline V CDR1 and CDR2: LGHDT, YNNKEL (reference sequence). The CDR3 sequence: CASSQALAGASYNEQFF. The CDR3 DNA sequence: TGTGCCAGCAGCCAGGCACTAGCGGGGGCCTCCTACAATGAGCAGTTCTTC.

J is TRBJ1-5 and V is TRBV28, with TRBD1 identical over 7 bases. The CDR3 has 14 amino acids. Germline CDR1 reads MDHEN; CDR2 reads SYDVKM. J lost 0 bases, V lost 9 bases, and 5 bases had no gene match. The CDR3 loop reads CASGQAYSNQPQHF. The CDR3 DNA reads TGTGCCAGTGGACAGGCATATAGCAATCAGCCCCAGCATTTT. The full variable domain, rest sourced from reference TRBV28 and TRBJ1-5, is DVKVTQSSRYLVKRTGEKVFLECVQDMDHENMFWYRQDPGLGLRLIYFSYDVKMKEKGDIPEGYSVSREKKERFSLILESASTNQTSMYLCASGQAYSNQPQHFGDGTRLSIL.

The chain employs TRBV4-1 and TRBJ1-6; 8 bases agree with TRBD1. The CDR3 is 16 residues long. The ends lost 4 bases at V and 10 bases at J; junction bases unmatched: 12. Per germline, CDR1 MGHRA and CDR2 YSYEKL. CDR3 nucleotides: TGCGCCAGCAGCCCCCGGGACAGGTCCTTTCTCTCACCCCTCCACTTT. This sequence encodes CASSPRDRSFLSPLHF.

The rearrangement links TRBV9 to TRBJ2-1; D ambiguous. Trimming removed 0 bases at V and 8 bases at J, with 12 bases between. The CDR3 loop spans 14 amino acids. From germline, CDR1 is SGDLS and CDR2 YYNGEE. CDR3 region: CASSVGVGIDEQFF. DNA for the CDR3: TGTGCCAGCAGCGTAGGAGTAGGGATCGATGAGCAGTTCTTC.

V is TRBV6-5 and J is TRBJ2-7; possible D gene TRBD1, 6 bases. The V end was cut by 2 bases, the J end by 0 bases, with 11 bases between. The length of the CDR3 is 15 residues. The germline gives CDR1 MNHEY, CDR2 SVGAGI. The CDR3 coding sequence is TGTGCCAGCAGTTACGCCCGACAGGTCTCCTACGAGCAGTACTTC. Protein: CASSYARQVSYEQYF.

The chain employs TRBV4-2 and TRBJ2-1; no clear D. The CDR3 loop spans 15 amino acids. V was clipped by 2 bases and J by 5 bases, with 13 bases between them. The germline V gene encodes CDR1 LGHNA and CDR2 YNFKEQ. CDR3 bases: TGTGCCAGCAGCCAATCTCTAGACGGAGACAATGAGCAGTTCTTC. As protein: CASSQSLDGDNEQFF.

This clonotype has only one observation. The V gene is TRBV4-1, the J gene TRBJ1-5, with 8 bases that match TRBD1. The germline CDR1 and CDR2 sequences are MGHRA and YSYEKL. J lost 4 bases, V lost 2 bases, and 13 bases had no gene match. The CDR3 runs 18 residues. For the CDR3, the DNA is TGCGCCAGCAGCCAAATAGGGTCTGCAGGGGGCATTAATCAGCCCCAGCATTTT. Translation gives CASSQIGSAGGINQPQHF.

The chain combines TRBV30 with TRBJ2-5; the match to TRBD2 covers 10 bases. Germline CDR1 reads GTSNPN; CDR2 reads SVGIG (reference sequence). This CDR3 has 14 residues. The V gene end was trimmed by 2 bases and the J gene end by 5 bases; junction bases not matched to a gene: 5. The DNA of the CDR3 is TGTGCCTGGAGTATGAGCGGGAGGGTGGAGACCCAGTACTTC. This codes for CAWSMSGRVETQYF.

This sequence joins TRBV3-1 and TRBJ2-1; D is perhaps TRBD2 (6 bases). CDR3 length: 13 amino acids. The germline V gene encodes CDR1 LGHDT and CDR2 YNNKEL (reference sequence). V was trimmed by 4 bases and J by 8 bases, leaving 12 bases between them. The CDR3 region has the DNA TGTGCCAGCAGCCCCCTAGGAGGGGATGAGCAGTTCTTC. This codes for CASSPLGGDEQFF.

The chain combines TRBV7-6 with TRBJ2-7; unclear D gene. The CDR3 has 13 residues. Germline CDR1 reads SGHVS; CDR2 reads FNYEAQ. Trimming removed 1 base from V and 6 bases from J, with 10 bases in between. Here the CDR3 reads CASSLGRVGEQYF. The CDR3 DNA reads as TGTGCCAGCAGCTTAGGTCGGGTCGGCGAGCAGTACTTC.

The chain recombines TRBV20-1 with TRBJ1-1; D not certain. The germline V gene encodes CDR1 DFQATT and CDR2 SNEGSKA (reference sequence). CDR3 length: 15 amino acids. Trimming took 1 base from V and 0 from J, leaving 12 bases between them. CDR3 DNA: TGCAGTGCTAGAGGTATCACTATCTTGAACACTGAAGCTTTCTTT. It specifies CSARGITILNTEAFF.

The chain carries TRBV18 and TRBJ2-7; D may be TRBD1 or TRBD2 (5 bases each). V was cut by 4 bases and J by 3 bases, with 13 bases left in between. Germline V gene lookup returns CDR1 KGHSH and CDR2 LQKENI. CDR3 length: 14 amino acids. The CDR3 region is CASSRTTDYYEQYF. The CDR3 DNA reads TGTGCCAGCTCACGAACGACAGACTACTACGAGCAGTACTTC.